The subject of this entry is one TCR beta chain. An end of the junction does not agree with germline; a read error may underlie this. This CDR3 spans 17 amino acids. Germline values: CDR1 LGHNA, CDR2 YNFKEQ. Some clones are missing from TCRdb's copy, which holds only in-frame ones; the method was immunoSEQ multiplex PCR. The table includes 25,000 to 30,000 clones, roughly 89% detected once. This entry is derived from a study of blood T cell repertoires in COVID-19. This TCR was sampled from a human donor in a cohort sampled during active COVID-19. The V gene is TRBV4-2, the J gene TRBJ1-2; TRBD1 might be the D (5 bases). Sequencing was done on a sample of peripheral blood. CDR3: CASSQDGAGSSNYGYAF. The CDR3 coding sequence is TGTGCCAGCAGCCAAGATGGGGCAGGGTCCTCGAACTATGGCTACGCCTTC.